This TCR beta chain comes out of a study of T cell responses to AZD1222 COVID-19 vaccine. Germline CDR1 is MDHEN and CDR2 is SYDVKM. Trimming removed 4 bases from V and 4 bases from J, with 16 bases in between. The CDR3 spans 15 residues. Study outcomes and limitations: The number of AZD1222 recipients seropositive at baseline was only 6 or 7. After the peak T cell response, and only then, were repertoires sampled. Females made up more of the donors, who were largely white British, and clonal diversity may have come out too low. Variant regions that are unmutated are reportedly the target of nearly half of spike-specific TCRs.

Worth noting for this clone: Its antigen is still unknown.

Assay used: immunoSEQ multiplex PCR; TCRdb lists only in-frame clones, some missing. The top ten hold 0.5% to 0.7% of the sample, which has around 250,000 clones, about 92% seen once. Source: peripheral blood, taken on day 0 of AZD1222 vaccination. V is TRBV28 and J is TRBJ2-5; the D gene is possibly TRBD2 (6 bases). This clonotype was obtained from an adult in good health. The CDR3 DNA is TGTGCCAGCAGTTCCCTCGGGGGTAAGAGAGAGACCCAGTACTTC. Protein sequence: CASSSLGGKRETQYF.